This TCR beta chain stems from a study of memory CD4+ T cells and cytomegalovirus serostatus. The study, taken as a whole, reports: Repertoires predicted CMV serostatus with median bootstrapped AUC of around 0.96.

A remark on this clone: Its target is not known.

The V end was cut by 1 base, the J end by 5 bases, with 12 bases between. CDR1 and CDR2 (germline): LGHNA, YNFKEQ. This CDR3 is 15 amino acids long. Methods used by the authors: Out-of-frame sequences were removed, leaving about 2.2 million distinct TCRbeta sequences. TCRdb's copy holds only in-frame clones and misses some; the assay was immunoSEQ multiplex PCR. That table is the source of V, J and clone size, and D and trimming were worked out from the DNA. The table lists 50,000 to 60,000 clones, about 80% of them singletons. Single viable CD3+CD4+CD8-CD45RO+ cells were sorted as the memory CD4+ T cells.

Sequencing was performed on memory CD4+ T cells from blood. This clonotype originated in an adult in good health and CMV-seropositive. V gene TRBV4-2 combines with J gene TRBJ2-1; D gene ambiguous. CDR3 protein: CASSQVLNLDNEQFF. Here the CDR3 DNA reads TGTGCCAGCAGCCAAGTCCTGAACCTAGACAATGAGCAGTTCTTC.